This entry features one TCR beta chain sequence. The antigen this receptor binds is unknown. Base quality data are lacking; no much larger clone is found one base away. This specimen comes from a study of blood T cell repertoires in COVID-19 (dated by TCRdb to 2020 to 2022). About the investigation overall: Samples from collaborators originated in the United States, Italy and Spain and spanned both the acute and convalescent phases of COVID-19. The prospective study material was composed of cDNA or gDNA derived from T cells, B-cell-depleted T cells, or PBMCs. Deeply sampled blood TCRbeta repertoires from subjects exposed to, actively infected with, or recovered from COVID-19 were included in the dataset. The repertoires were released in a freely available public database intended as a resource for research on the immune response to SARS-CoV-2. The samples were drawn from two sources: the first 160 participants of the ongoing ImmuneRACE study, and 1,000 to 1,500 subjects contributed by 6 global collaborators. The sample metadata nearly always contained a de-identified subject ID, COVID-19 status, age in years and sex. Where HLA class I and class II types were available, the types were taken from metadata supplied by the sample provider, not from assay-based typing.

Broader findings and caveats from the paper: Clinical and demographic metadata were provided uncurated, with the amount varying by source and participant.

CDR1 SGDLS and CDR2 YYNGEE are derived from the germline V gene. V was cut back by 0 bases and J by 0 bases, leaving a gap of 16 bases between them. There are 18 amino acids in the CDR3, from cysteine to phenylalanine inclusive. The DNA shown is the 54-base CDR3, in frame from base 1. Enrolling through a virtual design, the prospective study's participants ranged in age from about 18 to 89 years and lived across some 22 United States geographic areas. To assign participants to cohorts, the prospective study relied on clinical history that participants themselves reported in a screening survey and a study questionnaire. Exposed participants had been in contact, within 2 weeks of entering the study, with a person who had a PCR-confirmed or clinician-diagnosed case of COVID-19. In the prospective study, whole blood, serum and a nasopharyngeal or oropharyngeal swab were collected from each participant by mobile phlebotomists. Participants in the prospective study had the option to provide additional blood draws and questionnaires over an approximately 2-month period. Before DNA extraction, prospective study blood samples were shipped either frozen or at room temperature.

The immunoSEQ Assay, a bias-controlled multiplex PCR, was used to amplify TCRbeta CDR3 regions from genomic DNA. The authors' analysis ran thus. The number of nucleated cells in each sample was estimated by amplification of reference gene primers within the assay. To quantify the absolute abundance of each unique TCRbeta CDR3 rearrangement, sequence reads were collapsed and filtered. Productive Simpson clonality was computed per sample as the square root of Simpson's diversity index over productive rearrangements. TCRdb obtained this table from immuneACCESS and retained in-frame rearrangements with V and J assigned. These tables miss some clones; where compared with another copy, unresolved V genes account for less than half of the shortfall, and the remainder is unexplained. From that table come the V and J calls and clone size; the DNA was used to work out D and trimming. This sample lists about 250,000 clones; around nine tenths were detected once. The top ten clones comprise around 3.1% of the sample.

This receptor was taken from a woman between 40 and 50 years old who had been exposed to COVID-19. Recombination joined TRBV9 with TRBJ1-3; D gene: possibly TRBD1, on 5 matching bases. Sequencing was done on a sample of PBMCs or T cells enriched from blood (not recorded which). The CDR3 here reads CASSVEVGGISSGNTIYF. The DNA sequence reads TGTGCCAGCAGCGTAGAAGTCGGGGGGATCAGCTCTGGAAACACCATATATTTT.